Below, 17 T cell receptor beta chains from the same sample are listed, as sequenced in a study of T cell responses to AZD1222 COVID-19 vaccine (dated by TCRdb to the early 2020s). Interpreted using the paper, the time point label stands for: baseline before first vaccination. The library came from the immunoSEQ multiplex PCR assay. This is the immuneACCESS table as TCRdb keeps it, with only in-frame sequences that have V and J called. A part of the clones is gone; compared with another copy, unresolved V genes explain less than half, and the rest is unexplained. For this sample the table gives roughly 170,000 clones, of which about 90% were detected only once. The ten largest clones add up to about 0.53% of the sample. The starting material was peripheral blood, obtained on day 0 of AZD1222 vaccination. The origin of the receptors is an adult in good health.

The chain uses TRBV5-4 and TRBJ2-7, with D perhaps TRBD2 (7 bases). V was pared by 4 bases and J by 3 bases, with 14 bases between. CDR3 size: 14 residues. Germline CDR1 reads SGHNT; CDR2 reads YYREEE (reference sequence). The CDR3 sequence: CASSPRGGDYEQYF. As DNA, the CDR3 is TGTGCCAGCAGCCCTAGGGGGGGAGACTACGAGCAGTACTTC. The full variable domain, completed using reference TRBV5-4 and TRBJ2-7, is ETGVTQSPTHLIKTRGQQVTLRCSSQSGHNTVSWYQQALGQGPQFIFQYYREEENGRGNFPPRFSGLQFPNYSSELNVNALELDDSALYLCASSPRGGDYEQYFGPGTRLTVT.

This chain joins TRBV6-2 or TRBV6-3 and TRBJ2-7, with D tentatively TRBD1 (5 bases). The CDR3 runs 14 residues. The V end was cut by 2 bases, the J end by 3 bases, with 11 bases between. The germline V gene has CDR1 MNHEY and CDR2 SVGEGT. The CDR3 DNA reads TGTGCCAGCAGTTACGCAGGGAAGGTCTACGAGCAGTACTTC. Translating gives CASSYAGKVYEQYF.

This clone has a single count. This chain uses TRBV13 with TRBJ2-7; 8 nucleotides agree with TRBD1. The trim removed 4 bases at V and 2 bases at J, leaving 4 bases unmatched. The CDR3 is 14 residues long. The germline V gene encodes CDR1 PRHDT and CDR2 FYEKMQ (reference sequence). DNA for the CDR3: TGTGCCAGCAGCTATCGGACAGGGCCCTACGAGCAGTACTTC. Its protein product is CASSYRTGPYEQYF.

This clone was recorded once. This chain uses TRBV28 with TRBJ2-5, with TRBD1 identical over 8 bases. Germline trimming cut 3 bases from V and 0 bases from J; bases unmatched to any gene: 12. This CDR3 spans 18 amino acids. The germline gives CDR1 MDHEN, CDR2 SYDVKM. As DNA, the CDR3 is TGTGCCAGCAGTTTCTCACCCCAGGGGGCAATGAACCAAGAGACCCAGTACTTC. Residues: CASSFSPQGAMNQETQYF.

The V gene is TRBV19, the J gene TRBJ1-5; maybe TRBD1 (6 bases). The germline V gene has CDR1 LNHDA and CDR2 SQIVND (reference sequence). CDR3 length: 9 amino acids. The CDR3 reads CEDSQPQHF. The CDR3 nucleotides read TGTGAGGACAGTCAGCCCCAGCATTTT. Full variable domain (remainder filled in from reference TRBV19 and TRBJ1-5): DGGITQSPKYLFRKEGQNVTLSCEQNLNHDAMYWYRQDPGQGLRLIYYSQIVNDFQKGDIAEGYSVSREKKESFPLTVTSAQKNPTAFYLCEDSQPQHFGDGTRLSIL.

The CDR3 nucleotides read TGTGCCAGCAGCTTCCGACTAGCGGGAGGGCAAGAGACCCAGTACTTC. Translating gives CASSFRLAGGQETQYF. V is TRBV7-2 and J is TRBJ2-5; TRBD2 agrees at 14 bases. V shed 3 bases and J 2 bases; nucleotides not matched to a gene: 2. Germline lookup yields CDR1 SGHTA and CDR2 FQGNSA. This CDR3 spans 16 amino acids.

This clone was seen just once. CDR3 in amino acids: CASSPTRGSNSPLHF. The CDR3, as DNA: TGTGCCAGCAGCCCGACGAGGGGCTCGAATTCACCCCTCCACTTT. V is TRBV7-2 and J is TRBJ1-6; a weak D match, TRBD1 (5 bases). CDR3 length equals 15 residues. Trimming shortened V by 5 bases and J by 7 bases, and 15 bases separated the two germline ends. Germline V gene data show CDR1 as SGHTA and CDR2 as FQGNSA.

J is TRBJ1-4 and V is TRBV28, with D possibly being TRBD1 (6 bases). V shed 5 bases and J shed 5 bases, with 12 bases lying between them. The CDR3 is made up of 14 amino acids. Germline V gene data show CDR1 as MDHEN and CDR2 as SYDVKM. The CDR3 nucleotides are TGTGCCAGCAGTGGACAGAATTTAAATGAAAAACTGTTTTTT. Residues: CASSGQNLNEKLFF.

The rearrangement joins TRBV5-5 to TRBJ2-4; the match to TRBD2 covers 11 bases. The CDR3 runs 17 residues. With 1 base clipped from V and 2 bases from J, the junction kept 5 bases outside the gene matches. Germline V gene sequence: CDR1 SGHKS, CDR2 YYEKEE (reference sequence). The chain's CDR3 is CASSLRLAGGPKNIQYF. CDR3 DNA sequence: TGTGCCAGCAGCTTGCGGCTAGCGGGGGGCCCCAAAAACATTCAGTACTTC.

CDR3 nucleotide sequence: TGTGCCAGCAGCTTCCGGGACAGGGGCTACGAGCAGTACTTC. Amino acid sequence: CASSFRDRGYEQYF. The rearrangement joins TRBV7-2 to TRBJ2-7, with 10 bases fitting TRBD1. Germline V gene data show CDR1 as SGHTA and CDR2 as FQGNSA. J lost 3 bases, V lost 3 bases, and 2 bases had no gene match. The CDR3 consists of 14 residues.

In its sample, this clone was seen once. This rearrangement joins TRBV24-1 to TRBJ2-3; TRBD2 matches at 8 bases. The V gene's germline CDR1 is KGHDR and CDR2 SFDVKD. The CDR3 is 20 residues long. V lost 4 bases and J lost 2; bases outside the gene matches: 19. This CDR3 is CATSEGTPGLVWGNTDTQYF. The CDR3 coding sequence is TGTGCCACCAGTGAGGGCACCCCGGGACTAGTCTGGGGCAACACAGATACGCAGTATTTT.

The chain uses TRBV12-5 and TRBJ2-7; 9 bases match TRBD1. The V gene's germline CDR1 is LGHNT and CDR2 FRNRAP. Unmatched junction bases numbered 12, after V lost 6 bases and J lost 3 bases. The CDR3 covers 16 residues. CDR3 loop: CASGASRPGQGYEQYF. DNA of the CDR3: TGTGCTAGTGGCGCCTCCAGACCGGGACAGGGCTACGAGCAGTACTTC.

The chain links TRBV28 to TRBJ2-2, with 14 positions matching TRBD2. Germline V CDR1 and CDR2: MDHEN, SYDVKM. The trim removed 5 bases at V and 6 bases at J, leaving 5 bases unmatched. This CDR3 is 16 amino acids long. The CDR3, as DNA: TGTGCCAGCAGTCCTCCGGGACTAGCGGGAGCCGGGGAGCTGTTTTTT. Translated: CASSPPGLAGAGELFF. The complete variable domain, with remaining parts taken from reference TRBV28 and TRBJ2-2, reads DVKVTQSSRYLVKRTGEKVFLECVQDMDHENMFWYRQDPGLGLRLIYFSYDVKMKEKGDIPEGYSVSREKKERFSLILESASTNQTSMYLCASSPPGLAGAGELFFGEGSRLTVL.

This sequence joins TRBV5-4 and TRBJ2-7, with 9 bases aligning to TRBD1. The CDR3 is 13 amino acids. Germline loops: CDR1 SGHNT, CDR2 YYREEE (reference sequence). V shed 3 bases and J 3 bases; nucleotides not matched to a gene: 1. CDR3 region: CASSSDRGYEQYF. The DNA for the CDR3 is TGTGCCAGCAGCTCGGACAGGGGCTACGAGCAGTACTTC. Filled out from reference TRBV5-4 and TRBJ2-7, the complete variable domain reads ETGVTQSPTHLIKTRGQQVTLRCSSQSGHNTVSWYQQALGQGPQFIFQYYREEENGRGNFPPRFSGLQFPNYSSELNVNALELDDSALYLCASSSDRGYEQYFGPGTRLTVT.

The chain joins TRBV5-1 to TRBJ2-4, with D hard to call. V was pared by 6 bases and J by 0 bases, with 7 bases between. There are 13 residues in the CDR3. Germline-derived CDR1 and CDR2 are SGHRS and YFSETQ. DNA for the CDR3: TGCGCCAGCAAGGCCCCAGCCAAAAACATTCAGTACTTC. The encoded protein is CASKAPAKNIQYF.

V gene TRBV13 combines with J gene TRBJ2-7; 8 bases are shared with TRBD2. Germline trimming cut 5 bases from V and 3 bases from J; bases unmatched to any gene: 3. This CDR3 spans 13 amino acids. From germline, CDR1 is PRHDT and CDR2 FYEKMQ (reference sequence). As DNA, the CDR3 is TGTGCCAGCAGCGGAAGCGGGAGCTACGAGCAGTACTTC. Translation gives CASSGSGSYEQYF.

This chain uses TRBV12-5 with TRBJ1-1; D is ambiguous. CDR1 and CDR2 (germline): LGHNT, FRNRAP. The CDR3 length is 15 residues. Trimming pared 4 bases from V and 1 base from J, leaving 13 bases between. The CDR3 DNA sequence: TGTGCTAGTGGTTCCCATCGTGGAGAGAACACTGAAGCTTTCTTT. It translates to CASGSHRGENTEAFF.